This TCR beta chain comes out of a study of T cell responses to AZD1222 COVID-19 vaccine. This clone has only a few counts. Its antigen is not known. Other nucleotide sequences from this sample produce the same CDR3. Study-wide results and limits: Donors skewed white British and female; clonal diversity was possibly underestimated.

Repertoires were generated with immunoSEQ multiplex PCR, while TCRdb's copy carries only in-frame clones and drops some. The data contain approximately 190,000 clones, around 90% of them seen just once; the ten biggest clones take up roughly 0.99%. CDR1 is SGHAT, CDR2 FQNNGV, per germline. V shed 0 bases, J shed 7 bases, and the junction held 6 bases outside the gene matches. The CDR3 runs 15 residues. The chain recombines TRBV11-2 with TRBJ1-5; TRBD1 matches at 7 bases. This clonotype was obtained from an adult in good health. The specimen comprised peripheral blood, sampled on day 0 of AZD1222 vaccination. The CDR3 sequence is CASSLERGGGQPQHF. The CDR3 coding sequence is TGTGCCAGCAGCTTAGAGCGAGGGGGCGGGCAGCCCCAGCATTTT.